This T cell receptor (beta chain) derives from a study of shared clonotypes between healthy human individuals. The CDR3 has 14 amino acids. V dropped 0 bases and J dropped 8 bases, with 11 bases sitting between them. Germline CDR1 reads SGHTA; CDR2 reads FQGNSA. Broader study findings: Generation probabilities were higher for clonotypes shared across all four sorted-subset donors than for unshared ones. Of the naive CD4 clonotypes, around 4.8% were shared across several donors.

Sequencing was performed with immunoSEQ multiplex PCR; in TCRdb, only in-frame clones are kept and a portion is missing. Found here are about 2.1 million clones, just under 95% of them singletons; the top ten hold less than 2%. Worth noting for this clone: Its antigen is unidentified.

Positively selected for CCR7, the CD45RO-negative cells used as naive CD8 cells excluded terminally differentiated effector memory CD45RA+ cells. The sequence was collected from a man younger than 35 in good health. Some clones in this sample may be carry-over from other donors' samples. V gene TRBV7-2 combines with J gene TRBJ2-1, with a tentative D call TRBD2 (6 bases). The material sequenced was naive CD8+ T cells from PBMCs. Here the CDR3 reads CASSLALRGDEQFF. The CDR3 bases are TGTGCCAGCAGCTTAGCTTTGCGGGGTGATGAGCAGTTCTTC.